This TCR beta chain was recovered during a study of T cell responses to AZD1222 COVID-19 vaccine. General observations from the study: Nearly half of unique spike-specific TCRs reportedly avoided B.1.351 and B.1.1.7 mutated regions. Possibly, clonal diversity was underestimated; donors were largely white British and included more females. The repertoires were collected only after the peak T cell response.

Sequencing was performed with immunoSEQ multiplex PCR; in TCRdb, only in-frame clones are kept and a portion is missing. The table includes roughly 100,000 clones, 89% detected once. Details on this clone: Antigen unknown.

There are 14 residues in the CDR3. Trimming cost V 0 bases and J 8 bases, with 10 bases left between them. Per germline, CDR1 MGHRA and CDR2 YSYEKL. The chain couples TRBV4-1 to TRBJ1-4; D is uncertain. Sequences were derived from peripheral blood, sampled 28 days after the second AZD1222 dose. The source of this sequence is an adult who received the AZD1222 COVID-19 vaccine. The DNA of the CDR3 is TGCGCCAGCAGCCAAGATAACCGGAGCGAAAAACTGTTTTTT. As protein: CASSQDNRSEKLFF.